The sequence of this T cell receptor beta chain was determined in a study of Ad26.COV2.S vaccination and SARS-CoV-2 variants. Study summary: In the study, Ad26.COV2.S was injected intramuscularly once, or twice 56 days apart. General study results and limits: Spike-specific responses of CD8+ and CD4+ T cells were reported to display substantial breadth after vaccination.

Worth noting for this clone: Its antigen remains unknown.

Described treatment: about 20 received Ad26.COV2.S at low or high dose, single or two shots; several received placebo; per-sample allocation not given. Collection of the samples took place on day 63 after the first injection of vaccine or placebo. The CDR3 covers 16 residues. The V gene end was trimmed by 5 bases and the J gene end by 0 bases; junction bases not matched to a gene: 7. Per the germline V gene, CDR1 is MDHEN and CDR2 is SYDVKM. Method: immunoSEQ multiplex PCR; TCRdb's copy keeps in-frame clones and lacks some. The data hold roughly 500,000 clones, with roughly 85% observed a single time.

Sample: peripheral blood, taken in a trial of Ad26.COV2.S vaccine versus placebo. The gene calls are TRBV28 and TRBJ2-3; 8 positions agree with TRBD2. The sequence derives from a person between 18 and 59 years old who received the Ad26.COV2.S COVID-19 vaccine or a placebo. The CDR3 reads CASSPPLAESTDTQYF. The DNA of the CDR3 is TGTGCCAGCAGTCCTCCACTAGCGGAGAGCACAGATACGCAGTATTTT.